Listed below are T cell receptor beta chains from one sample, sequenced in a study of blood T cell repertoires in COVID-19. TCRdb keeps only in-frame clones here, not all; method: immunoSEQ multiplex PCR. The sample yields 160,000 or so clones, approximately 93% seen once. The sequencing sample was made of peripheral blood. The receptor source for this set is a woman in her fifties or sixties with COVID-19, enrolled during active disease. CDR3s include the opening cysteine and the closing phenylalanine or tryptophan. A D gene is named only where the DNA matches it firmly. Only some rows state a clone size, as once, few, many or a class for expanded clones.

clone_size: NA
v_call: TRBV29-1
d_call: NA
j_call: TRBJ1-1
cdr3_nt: TGCAGCGTTGCCGGGTCCCAAGGAGCTTTCTTT
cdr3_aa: CSVAGSQGAFF

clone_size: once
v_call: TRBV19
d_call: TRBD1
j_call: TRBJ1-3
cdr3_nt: TGTGCCAGTAGTAGTCGGTGGGACAGTAGGGGAAACACCATATATTTT
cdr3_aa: CASSSRWDSRGNTIYF

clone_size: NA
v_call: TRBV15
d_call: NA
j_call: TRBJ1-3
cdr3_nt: TGTGCCACCAGCAGAGAGAAGGCAGGGATACCAAACACCATATATTTT
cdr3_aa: CATSREKAGIPNTIYF

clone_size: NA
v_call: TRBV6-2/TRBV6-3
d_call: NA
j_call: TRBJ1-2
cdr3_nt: TGTGCCAGCAGTTACTCGAACACCATTGAAGGCTACACCTTC
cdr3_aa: CASSYSNTIEGYTF

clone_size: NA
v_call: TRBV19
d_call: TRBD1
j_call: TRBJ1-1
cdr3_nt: TGTGCCAGTAGTAGGACCTCAGGGGGAGCTTTCTTT
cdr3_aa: CASSRTSGGAFF

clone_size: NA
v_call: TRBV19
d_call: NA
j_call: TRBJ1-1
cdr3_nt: TGTGCCAGTAGCTTTCAAGTAGACACTGAAGCTTTCTTT
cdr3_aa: CASSFQVDTEAFF

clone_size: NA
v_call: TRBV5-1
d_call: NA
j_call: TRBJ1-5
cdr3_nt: TGCGCCAGCAGCTTGGTTGGGGGGGAAAATCAGCCCCAGCATTTT
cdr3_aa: CASSLVGGENQPQHF

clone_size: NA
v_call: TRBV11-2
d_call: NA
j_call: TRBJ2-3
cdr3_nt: TGTGCCAGCAGCTTGGAGGGGCTTACTGCAGATACGCAGTATTTT
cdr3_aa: CASSLEGLTADTQYF

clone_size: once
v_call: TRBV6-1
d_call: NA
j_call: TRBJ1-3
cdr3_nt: TGTGCCAGCAGTGAAGTCCAGGGGTCTGGAAACACCATATATTTT
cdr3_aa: CASSEVQGSGNTIYF

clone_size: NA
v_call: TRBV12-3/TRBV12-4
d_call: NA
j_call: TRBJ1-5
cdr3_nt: TGTGCCAGCAGTTTGGCCCAAAACGTGCTGCATTTT
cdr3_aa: CASSLAQNVLHF

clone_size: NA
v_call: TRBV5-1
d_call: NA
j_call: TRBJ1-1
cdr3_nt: TGCGCCAGCAGCTCTTCAGGGGCCAACTTGAACACTGAAGCTTTCTTT
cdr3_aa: CASSSSGANLNTEAFF

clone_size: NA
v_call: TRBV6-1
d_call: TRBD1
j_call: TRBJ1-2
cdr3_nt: TGTGCCAGCAGTGAAGTTGGGGACAGGGTAGCTAACTATGGCTACACCTTC
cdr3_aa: CASSEVGDRVANYGYTF

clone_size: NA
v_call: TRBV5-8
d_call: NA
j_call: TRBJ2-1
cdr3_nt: TGTGCCAGCAGCCGGGACATCTCCTACAATGAGCAGTTCTTC
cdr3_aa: CASSRDISYNEQFF

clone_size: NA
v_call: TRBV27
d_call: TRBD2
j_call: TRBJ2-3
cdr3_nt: TGTGCCAGCAGTTTACGGGCTAGCGGTGATACGCAGTATTTT
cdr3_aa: CASSLRASGDTQYF

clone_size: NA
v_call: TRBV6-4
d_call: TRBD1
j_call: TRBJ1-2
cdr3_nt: TGTGCCAGCAGTGAAGGAAGGACAGGGGACAGCTATGGCTACACCTTC
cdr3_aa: CASSEGRTGDSYGYTF

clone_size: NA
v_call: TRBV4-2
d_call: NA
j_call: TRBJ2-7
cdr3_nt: TGTGCCAGCAGCCAAGATTCGGGGGAGAGTCCCTACGAGCAGTACTTC
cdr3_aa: CASSQDSGESPYEQYF

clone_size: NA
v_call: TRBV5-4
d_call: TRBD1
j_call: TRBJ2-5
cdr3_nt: TGTGCCAGCAGCCGACAGGGTATGGAGACCCAGTACTTC
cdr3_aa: CASSRQGMETQYF

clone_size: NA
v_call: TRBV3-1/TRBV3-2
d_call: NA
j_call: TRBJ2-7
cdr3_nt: TGTGCCAGCAGCCAAGTCGGGGGTTCCCGGGGCGAGCAGTACTTC
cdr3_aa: CASSQVGGSRGEQYF

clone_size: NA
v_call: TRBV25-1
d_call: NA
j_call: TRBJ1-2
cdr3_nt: TGTGCCAGCAGTGAAACAGGGTTCGTTGGCATCGCCCGCTATGGCTACACCTTC
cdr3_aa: CASSETGFVGIARYGYTF

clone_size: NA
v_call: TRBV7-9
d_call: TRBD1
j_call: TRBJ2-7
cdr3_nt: TGTGCCAGCTCCCGAACCGGGACAGCATACGAGCAGTACTTC
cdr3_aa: CASSRTGTAYEQYF

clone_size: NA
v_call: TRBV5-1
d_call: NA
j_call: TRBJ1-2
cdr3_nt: TGCGCCAGCAGCCCTGGACAGTCGGGCTACACCTTC
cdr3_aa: CASSPGQSGYTF

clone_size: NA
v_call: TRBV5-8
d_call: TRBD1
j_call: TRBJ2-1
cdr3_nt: TGTGCCAGCCCCGACAGGGGGCCTTACCGCAATGAGCAGTTCTTC
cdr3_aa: CASPDRGPYRNEQFF

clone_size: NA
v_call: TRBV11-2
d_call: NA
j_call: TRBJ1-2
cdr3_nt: TGTGCCAGCAGCCCGACGGCGGGGGGAAAGGGAGGCTACACCTTC
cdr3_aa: CASSPTAGGKGGYTF

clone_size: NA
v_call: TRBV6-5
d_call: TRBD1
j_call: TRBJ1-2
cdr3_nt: TGTGCCAGCGGGGACAGGGGCTTCTATGGCTACACCTTC
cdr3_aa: CASGDRGFYGYTF

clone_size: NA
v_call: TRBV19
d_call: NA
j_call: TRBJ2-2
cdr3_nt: TGTGCCAGTAGTATTTCGTGGGGCGCGAACACCGGGGAGCTGTTTTTT
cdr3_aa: CASSISWGANTGELFF

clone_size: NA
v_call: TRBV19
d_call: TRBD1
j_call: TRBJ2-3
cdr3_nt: TGTGCCAGTAGTATCTCTAGACAGGGGGGGGATACGCAGTATTTT
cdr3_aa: CASSISRQGGDTQYF

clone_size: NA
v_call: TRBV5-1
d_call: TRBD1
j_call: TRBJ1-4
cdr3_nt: TGCGCCAGCACCGAAAACACAGGGGGCGCGAGAGAAAAACTGTTTTTT
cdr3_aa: CASTENTGGAREKLFF

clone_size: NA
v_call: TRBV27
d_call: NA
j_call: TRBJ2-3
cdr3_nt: TGTGCCAGCGGGAGAGCTGGCACAGATACGCAGTATTTT
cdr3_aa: CASGRAGTDTQYF

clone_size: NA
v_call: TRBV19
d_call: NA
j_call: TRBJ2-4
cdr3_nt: TGTGCCAGTAGTGCTGGAACTAGCTTTCTAGCCAAAAACATTCAGTACTTC
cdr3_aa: CASSAGTSFLAKNIQYF

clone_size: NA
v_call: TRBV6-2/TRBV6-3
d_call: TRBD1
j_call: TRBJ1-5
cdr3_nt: TGTGCCAGCAGCCTCAGGGGGACAGGGGGCAGGGGCAATCAGCCCCAGCATTTT
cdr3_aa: CASSLRGTGGRGNQPQHF

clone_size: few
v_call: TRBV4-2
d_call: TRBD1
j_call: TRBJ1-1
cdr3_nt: TGTGCCAGCAGCCCCCCAGCAGGGGGGAGAGAAGCTTTCTTT
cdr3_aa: CASSPPAGGREAFF

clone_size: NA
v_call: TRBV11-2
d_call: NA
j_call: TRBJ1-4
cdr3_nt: TGTGCCAGCAGCTTAGCCAGGGGTTTTGAAAAACTGTTTTTT
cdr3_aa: CASSLARGFEKLFF

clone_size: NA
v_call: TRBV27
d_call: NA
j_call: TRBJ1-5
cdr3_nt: TGTGCCAGCAGTTCCACTATGAGCAATCAGCCCCAGCATTTT
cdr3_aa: CASSSTMSNQPQHF

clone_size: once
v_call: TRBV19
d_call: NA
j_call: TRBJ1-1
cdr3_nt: TGTGCCACACGGGGAACTGAAGCTTTCTTT
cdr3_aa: CATRGTEAFF

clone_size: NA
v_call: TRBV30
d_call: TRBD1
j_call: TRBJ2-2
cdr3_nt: TGTGCCTTCCACCGGGACAGGGATCCCGGGGAGCTGTTTTTT
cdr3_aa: CAFHRDRDPGELFF

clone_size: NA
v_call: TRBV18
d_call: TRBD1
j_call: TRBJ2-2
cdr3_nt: TGTGCCAGCTCTCCACCGGGACAGGGGACCGGGGAGCTGTTTTTT
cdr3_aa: CASSPPGQGTGELFF

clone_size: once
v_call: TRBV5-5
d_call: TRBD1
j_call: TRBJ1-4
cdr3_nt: TGTGCCAGCAGCTTGCGGCAGGGGGCGCCCCGTGGTGAAAAACTGTTTTTT
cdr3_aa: CASSLRQGAPRGEKLFF

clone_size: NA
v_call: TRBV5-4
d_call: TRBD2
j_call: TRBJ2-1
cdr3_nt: TGTGCCAGCAGCAGCGGTCTAGCGGGGTTCAATGAGCAGTTCTTC
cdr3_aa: CASSSGLAGFNEQFF

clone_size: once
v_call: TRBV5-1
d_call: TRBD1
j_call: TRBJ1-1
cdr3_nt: TGCGCCAGCAGCCAGGGGGCGATGTCCTCAATGAACACTGAAGCTTTCTTT
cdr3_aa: CASSQGAMSSMNTEAFF

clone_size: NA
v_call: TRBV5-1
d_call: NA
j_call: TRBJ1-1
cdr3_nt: TGCGCCAGCAGCCTAAGGGGAGGTGAGACGAACACTGAAGCTTTCTTT
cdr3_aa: CASSLRGGETNTEAFF

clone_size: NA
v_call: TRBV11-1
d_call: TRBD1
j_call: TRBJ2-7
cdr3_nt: TGTGCCAGCAGCCCGAGGACAGGGGGCCCCTACGAGCAGTACTTC
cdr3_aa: CASSPRTGGPYEQYF

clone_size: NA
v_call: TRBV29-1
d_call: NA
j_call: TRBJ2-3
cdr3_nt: TGCAGCGTTGTAATTTTCGTCTCAGATACGCAGTATTTT
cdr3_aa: CSVVIFVSDTQYF

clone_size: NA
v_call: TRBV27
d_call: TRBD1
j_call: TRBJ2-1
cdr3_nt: TGTGCCAGCACCCCCCGGGACAGATACAATGAGCAGTTCTTC
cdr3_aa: CASTPRDRYNEQFF

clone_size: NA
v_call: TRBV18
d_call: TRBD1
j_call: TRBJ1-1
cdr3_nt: TGTGCCAGCTCACCTTTTACCGGGACAGGGGGCGCCGGGGGAACTGAAGCTTTCTTT
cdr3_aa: CASSPFTGTGGAGGTEAFF

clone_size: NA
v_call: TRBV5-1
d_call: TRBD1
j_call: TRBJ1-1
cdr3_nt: TGCGCCAGCAGCTTAACAGGGGGGAACACTGAAGCTTTCTTT
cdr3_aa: CASSLTGGNTEAFF

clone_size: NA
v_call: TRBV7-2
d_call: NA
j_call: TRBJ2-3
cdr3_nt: TGTGCCAGCAGCTTACTCTCAGGAGGAGATACGCAGTATTTT
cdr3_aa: CASSLLSGGDTQYF

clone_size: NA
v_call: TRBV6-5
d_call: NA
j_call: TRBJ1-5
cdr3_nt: TGTGCCAGCAGTACAACAGGGTCGAGTCAGCCCCAGCATTTT
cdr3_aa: CASSTTGSSQPQHF

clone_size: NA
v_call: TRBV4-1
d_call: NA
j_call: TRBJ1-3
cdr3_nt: TGCGCCAGCAGCCAAGGCGATAGCGGATACTCTGGAAACACCATATATTTT
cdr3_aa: CASSQGDSGYSGNTIYF

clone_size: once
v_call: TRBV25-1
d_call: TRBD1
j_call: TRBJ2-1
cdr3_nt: TGTGCCAGCAGGGGACAGGGACGGAGCTCCTACAATGAGCAGTTCTTC
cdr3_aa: CASRGQGRSSYNEQFF

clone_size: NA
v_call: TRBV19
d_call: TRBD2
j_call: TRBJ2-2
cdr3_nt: TGTGCCAGTAGCCCCAGCGGGGGAGACACCGGGGAGCTGTTTTTT
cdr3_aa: CASSPSGGDTGELFF

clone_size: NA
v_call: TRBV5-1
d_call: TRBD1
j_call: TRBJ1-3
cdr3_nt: TGCGCCAGCAGCCTCACAGGGACAGGGCGAAACACCATATATTTT
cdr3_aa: CASSLTGTGRNTIYF

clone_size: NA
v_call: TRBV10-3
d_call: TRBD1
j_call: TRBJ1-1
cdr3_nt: TGTGCCATCAGTGACCCGGGACAGGTTGACACTGAAGCTTTCTTT
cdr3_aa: CAISDPGQVDTEAFF

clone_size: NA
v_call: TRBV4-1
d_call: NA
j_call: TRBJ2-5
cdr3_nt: TGCGCCAGCAGCCACGCCCTAGGAGAAGAGACCCAGTACTTC
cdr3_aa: CASSHALGEETQYF

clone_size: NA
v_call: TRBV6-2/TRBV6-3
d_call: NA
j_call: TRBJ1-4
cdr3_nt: TGTGCCAGCAGTTACGCCGGGACGGGGGATGAAAAACTGTTTTTT
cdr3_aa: CASSYAGTGDEKLFF

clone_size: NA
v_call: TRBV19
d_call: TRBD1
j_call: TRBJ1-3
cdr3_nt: TGTGCCAGTACCGACGAGAGGAGGGGGCCTAGGAACACCATATATTTT
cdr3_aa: CASTDERRGPRNTIYF

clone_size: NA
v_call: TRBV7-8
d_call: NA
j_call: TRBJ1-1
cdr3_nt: TGTGCCAGCAGCCAGATAAACAGGGAAGCTTTCTTT
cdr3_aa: CASSQINREAFF